Presented here are 14 T cell receptor beta chains from one specimen sequenced in a study of breast tumors, draining lymph nodes, adjacent tissues. TCRdb passed the multiplex PCR reads through MiXCR, listing each CDR3 protein once. The table has approximately 100,000 distinct CDR3 sequences, around 20% seen once; the top ten hold roughly 1.3%. Breast cancer patients provided tissue from their axillary draining lymph nodes. Sequenced: axillary lymph node tissue. These receptors originate from a female donor with breast cancer. Some clones in this sample may be carry-over from other donors' samples.

This clonotype was picked up many times. The rearrangement uses TRBV18 and TRBJ1-2; the D is unclear. The V end was cut by 3 bases, the J end by 0 bases, with 5 bases between. Germline V gene sequence: CDR1 KGHSH, CDR2 LQKENI. The CDR3 runs to 13 residues. CDR3 region: CASSPDPNYGYTF. CDR3 bases: TGTGCCAGCTCACCGGACCCTAACTATGGCTACACCTTC. Filled out from reference TRBV18 and TRBJ1-2, the complete variable domain reads NAGVMQNPRHLVRRRGQEARLRCSPMKGHSHVYWYRQLPEEGLKFMVYLQKENIIDESGMPKERFSAEFPKEGPSILRIQQVVRGDSAAYFCASSPDPNYGYTFGSGTRLTVV.

This clonotype was recorded only once. Given the absence of the conserved phenylalanine or tryptophan at the CDR3 end, a read error is likely. The J gene is TRBJ2-1, the V gene TRBV12-3 or TRBV12-4, with TRBD1 as a possible D gene (5 bases). The V end was cut by 7 bases, the J end by 0 bases, with 28 bases between. The CDR3 has 20 amino acids. The CDR3 nucleotides read TGTGCCAGCACCCACCCAACACCCAATATACAGGACCGCTCCTACAATGAGCAGTTCCTC. Translation: CASTHPTPNIQDRSYNEQFL.

In this sample, this clonotype turned up many times. This chain joins TRBV19 and TRBJ1-5; no clear D gene. Trimming shortened V by 2 bases and J by 0 bases, and 8 bases separated the two germline ends. This CDR3 comprises 15 residues. Germline V gene data show CDR1 as LNHDA and CDR2 as SQIVND (reference sequence). For the CDR3, the DNA is TGTGCCAGTAGTATAAACACCCATAGCAATCAGCCCCAGCATTTT. Translating it yields CASSINTHSNQPQHF. Full variable domain (missing parts from reference TRBV19 and TRBJ1-5): DGGITQSPKYLFRKEGQNVTLSCEQNLNHDAMYWYRQDPGQGLRLIYYSQIVNDFQKGDIAEGYSVSREKKESFPLTVTSAQKNPTAFYLCASSINTHSNQPQHFGDGTRLSIL.

There are many counts of this clonotype. The chain joins TRBV7-8 to TRBJ2-1; D may be TRBD1 (6 bases). Per the germline V gene, CDR1 is SGHVS and CDR2 is FQNEAQ. The length of the CDR3 is 16 residues. Trimming pared 4 bases from V and 9 bases from J, leaving 22 bases between. The CDR3 bases are TGTGCCAGCAGCTCAGGGTGGACCTTAGCACAGGGTGAGCAGTTCTTC. The encoded protein is CASSSGWTLAQGEQFF.

In this sample, this clonotype turned up many times. The V call is TRBV12-3 or TRBV12-4, the J call TRBJ1-3; D is perhaps TRBD1 (5 bases). There are 16 residues in the CDR3. Trimming stripped 2 bases from V and 0 bases from J, with 11 bases between. Here the CDR3 DNA reads TGTGCCAGCAGTTTATTGAGGGGCACCTCTGGAAACACCATATATTTT. This codes for CASSLLRGTSGNTIYF.

This clonotype was recorded at least ten times. This chain uses TRBV12-3 or TRBV12-4 with TRBJ2-7; D is perhaps TRBD1 (6 bases). The CDR3 has 12 amino acids. Trimming removed 7 bases from V and 3 bases from J, with 10 bases in between. In nucleotides, the CDR3 is TGTGCCAGCACCGGGACATACTACGAGCAGTACTTC. Protein product: CASTGTYYEQYF.

Note on this clonotype: The junction departs from the called germline gene at one end, perhaps through a read error. This chain connects TRBV11-2 to TRBJ1-2, with unresolved D. The CDR3 length is 12 residues. Germline V gives CDR1 SGHAT, CDR2 FQNNGV. DNA for the CDR3: TGTGCCAGCAGCTTAGGAAGGGATGGCTGCACCTTC. Protein sequence: CASSLGRDGCTF.

In its sample, this clonotype was seen many times. The J gene is TRBJ2-3, the V gene TRBV10-3, with TRBD2 matching 9 bases. With 10 bases clipped from V and 1 base from J, the junction kept 24 bases outside the gene matches. The CDR3 runs 20 residues. Looked up from germline, CDR1 is ENHRY and CDR2 is SYGVKD. CDR3 sequence: CATYNPGGSGRLIGTDTQYF. The CDR3, as DNA: TGTGCCACCTACAACCCGGGGGGTAGCGGGAGATTGATTGGCACAGATACGCAGTATTTT.

This clonotype was seen many times. The gene calls are TRBV6-6 and TRBJ1-2, with D tentatively TRBD1 (5 bases). V gave up 2 bases and J gave up 2 bases, with 15 bases separating them. The length of the CDR3 is 16 residues. CDR1 and CDR2 (germline): MNHNY, SVGAGI (reference sequence). The CDR3 bases are TGTGCCAGCAGTTACGGACTACGAGGGGAGAACTATGGCTACACCTTC. Protein product: CASSYGLRGENYGYTF.

With regard to this clonotype: A much larger clone differs from this one at a single base, so this may be a read error. The chain uses TRBV6-1 and TRBJ1-2; D remains unclear. Germline CDR1 MNHNS, CDR2 SASEGT. Trimming left V 4 bases short and J 4 bases short, with 10 bases between. CDR3 length equals 13 residues. Written as DNA, the CDR3 is TGTGCCAGCAGTGTCAGGAGTAGCTATGGCTACACCTTC. It encodes CASSVRSSYGYTF.

This clonotype was counted many times. V is TRBV6-5 and J is TRBJ2-5; D is unresolved. Germline V gives CDR1 MNHEY, CDR2 SVGAGI. Trimming left V 2 bases short and J 5 bases short, with 3 bases between. The CDR3 is 11 amino acids. The CDR3 DNA reads TGTGCCAGCAGTTACGTCGAGACCCAGTACTTC. It codes for CASSYVETQYF.

Ten or more counts support this clonotype. The rearrangement joins TRBV29-1 to TRBJ2-1; D might be TRBD1 or TRBD2, each matching 5 bases. This CDR3 has 13 amino acids. Trimming took 8 bases from V and 4 from J, leaving 15 bases between them. Per germline, CDR1 SQVTM and CDR2 ANQGSEA. The CDR3 DNA is TGCAGCTTCCAGGGTGGGGGTTACAATGAGCAGTTCTTC. Translation gives CSFQGGGYNEQFF.

This clonotype was detected many times. V usage is TRBV20-1 and J usage is TRBJ1-2, with unresolved D. Germline CDR1 and CDR2: DFQATT and SNEGSKA (reference sequence). The CDR3 is 14 residues long. V lost 4 bases to trimming and J lost 0 bases, with 12 bases between them. CDR3 bases: TGCAGTGCTACCAGCCCCAAAACTAACTATGGCTACACCTTC. Translation: CSATSPKTNYGYTF.

This clonotype was picked up many times. The chain carries TRBV5-8 and TRBJ2-7; D tentatively fits TRBD1 or TRBD2 (5 bases each). Germline CDR1 and CDR2: SGHTS and YDEGEE. With 1 base removed from V and 3 bases from J, the gap between germline ends came to 11 bases. This CDR3 contains 14 residues. This chain's CDR3 is CASSLSGHNYEQYF. For the CDR3, the DNA is TGTGCCAGCAGCTTGAGCGGACACAACTACGAGCAGTACTTC. Combining the CDR3 with reference TRBV5-8 and TRBJ2-7 gives the whole variable domain EAGVTQSPTHLIKTRGQQATLRCSPISGHTSVYWYQQALGLGLQFLLWYDEGEERNRGNFPPRFSGRQFPNYSSELNVNALELEDSALYLCASSLSGHNYEQYFGPGTRLTVT.